The 14 T cell receptor beta chains below all came from one sample that was sequenced in a study of blood T cell repertoires in COVID-19. The data were produced by immunoSEQ multiplex PCR, yet TCRdb's version contains in-frame clones alone and is incomplete. In the table there are over 130,000 clones, approximately 86% of which are singletons. The sequencing input was peripheral blood. Source of these receptors: a man between 65 and 80 years old with acute or convalescent COVID-19.

A single count supports this clone. The V call is TRBV20-1, the J call TRBJ2-5; 11 nucleotides agree with TRBD1. V lost 3 bases to trimming and J lost 4 bases; unmatched junction nucleotides: 10. The CDR3 sequence is 16 residues long. Germline V gene lookup returns CDR1 DFQATT and CDR2 SNEGSKA (reference sequence). DNA of the CDR3: TGCAGTGCTAGTACCCGGGACAGGGGGGTGGCAGAGACCCAGTACTTC. Its protein is CSASTRDRGVAETQYF.

This chain joins TRBV2 and TRBJ2-1, with 8 bases lining up with TRBD2. The junction had 7 bases not matched to a gene; V was cut back by 1 base and J by 5 bases. Germline V gene sequence: CDR1 SNHLY, CDR2 FYNNEI. The length of the CDR3 is 16 residues. The CDR3 spells CASSEGVSGVDNEQFF. CDR3 nucleotide sequence: TGTGCCAGCAGTGAAGGGGTTAGCGGGGTAGACAATGAGCAGTTCTTC.

The chain joins TRBV18 to TRBJ2-5; D might be TRBD1 (5 bases). Germline V gene data show CDR1 as KGHSH and CDR2 as LQKENI. The V end was cut by 3 bases, the J end by 4 bases, with 15 bases between. This CDR3 comprises 15 residues. The CDR3 spells CASSPGAGLGETQYF. CDR3 DNA: TGTGCCAGCTCACCTGGGGCAGGGTTGGGAGAGACCCAGTACTTC.

This chain links TRBV6-2 or TRBV6-3 with TRBJ1-3; D perhaps matches TRBD1 (6 bases). The CDR3 consists of 19 residues. The ends were cut back, 6 bases at V and 0 bases at J, with 24 bases in the middle. Germline V gives CDR1 MNHEY, CDR2 SVGEGT. CDR3 in DNA: TGTGCCAGCAGCTCCGGCCTAGTCAGGGGAACCTTCTCTGGAAACACCATATATTTT. It translates to CASSSGLVRGTFSGNTIYF.

This chain connects TRBV7-3 to TRBJ2-1, with D possibly TRBD2 on 6 matching bases. The CDR3 spans 16 residues. Germline CDR1 SGHTA, CDR2 FQGTGA. The V gene lost 4 bases and the J gene lost 0 bases, with 13 bases spanning the gap. The chain's CDR3 is CASSSTSRSSYNEQFF. The CDR3 DNA is TGTGCCAGCAGCTCGACTAGTCGAAGCTCCTACAATGAGCAGTTCTTC.

The chain couples TRBV5-1 to TRBJ2-6; no reliable D call. With 0 bases removed from V and 0 bases from J, the gap between germline ends came to 7 bases. This CDR3 spans 16 amino acids. The V gene's germline CDR1 is SGHRS and CDR2 YFSETQ. CDR3 nucleotides: TGCGCCAGCAGCTTGGTAACCAGCTCTGGGGCCAACGTCCTGACTTTC. It yields the protein CASSLVTSSGANVLTF. The complete variable domain, with remaining parts taken from reference TRBV5-1 and TRBJ2-6, reads KAGVTQTPRYLIKTRGQQVTLSCSPISGHRSVSWYQQTPGQGLQFLFEYFSETQRNKGNFPGRFSGRQFSNSRSEMNVSTLELGDSALYLCASSLVTSSGANVLTFGAGSRLTVL.

This sequence joins TRBV7-9 and TRBJ2-3; D call uncertain. The V gene lost 3 bases and the J gene lost 2 bases, with 3 bases spanning the gap. The CDR3 is made up of 12 amino acids. Germline V lookup: CDR1 SEHNR, CDR2 FQNEAQ (reference sequence). This chain's CDR3 is CASSFYTDTQYF. In DNA form, the CDR3 reads TGTGCCAGCAGCTTTTACACAGATACGCAGTATTTT.

The gene calls are TRBV5-6 and TRBJ2-7, with a weak D call TRBD2 (6 bases). The V gene lost 4 bases and the J gene lost 6 bases, with 14 bases spanning the gap. CDR3 length: 13 residues. Per the germline V gene, CDR1 is SGHDT and CDR2 is YYEEEE. In DNA, the CDR3 is TGTGCCAGCAGCCCGGCCCTGGAGGGCGAGCAGTACTTC. Its protein is CASSPALEGEQYF.

The rearrangement joins TRBV27 to TRBJ2-7; 8 nucleotides match TRBD2. Germline-derived CDR1 and CDR2 are MNHEY and SMNVEV (reference sequence). The length of the CDR3 is 13 residues. With V trimmed by 2 bases and J by 5 bases, 2 bases remained unmatched. The CDR3: CASSLREGHEQYF. The CDR3 DNA follows: TGTGCCAGCAGTTTACGGGAGGGCCACGAGCAGTACTTC.

The chain employs TRBV19 and TRBJ1-1; no reliable D call. CDR3 length equals 14 residues. Germline V gives CDR1 LNHDA, CDR2 SQIVND (reference sequence). Trimming removed 7 bases at V and 3 bases at J, with 15 bases between. The CDR3 loop reads CASKEARGHTEAFF. DNA for the CDR3: TGTGCCAGTAAGGAGGCGAGAGGCCACACTGAAGCTTTCTTT.

The gene calls are TRBV5-1 and TRBJ2-1, with 14 nucleotides matching TRBD2. Trimming took 6 bases from V and 6 from J; bases not matched to a gene: 5. The CDR3 has 15 residues. In germline, CDR1 is SGHRS, CDR2 YFSETQ. CDR3 amino acids: CASTFGTSGGNEQFF. CDR3 DNA: TGCGCCAGCACCTTCGGGACTAGCGGGGGCAATGAGCAGTTCTTC.

This chain links TRBV19 with TRBJ2-2; 8 bases match TRBD1. Trimming at V came to 1 base and at J to 3 bases, leaving 4 bases not matched to a gene. There are 16 residues in the CDR3. The germline V gene has CDR1 LNHDA and CDR2 SQIVND (reference sequence). CDR3: CASSIGTGRYTGELFF. The CDR3 coding sequence is TGTGCCAGTAGTATAGGGACAGGGCGTTACACCGGGGAGCTGTTTTTT.

The chain uses TRBV27 and TRBJ2-4; tentative D call: TRBD1 (6 bases). From germline, CDR1 is MNHEY and CDR2 SMNVEV (reference sequence). V was clipped by 7 bases and J by 5 bases, with 12 bases between them. This CDR3 contains 13 residues. The CDR3 reads CASMVAGENIQYF. CDR3 DNA: TGTGCCAGCATGGTGGCAGGGGAAAACATTCAGTACTTC.

The chain recombines TRBV2 with TRBJ1-1; 7 nucleotides align to TRBD1. The CDR3 totals 14 residues. The V segment lost 6 bases and the J segment 0 bases; nucleotides outside the gene matches: 4. The germline CDR1 and CDR2 sequences are SNHLY and FYNNEI. The CDR3 loop reads CASRRTGLNTEAFF. Here the CDR3 DNA reads TGTGCCAGCAGGCGGACAGGACTGAACACTGAAGCTTTCTTT.